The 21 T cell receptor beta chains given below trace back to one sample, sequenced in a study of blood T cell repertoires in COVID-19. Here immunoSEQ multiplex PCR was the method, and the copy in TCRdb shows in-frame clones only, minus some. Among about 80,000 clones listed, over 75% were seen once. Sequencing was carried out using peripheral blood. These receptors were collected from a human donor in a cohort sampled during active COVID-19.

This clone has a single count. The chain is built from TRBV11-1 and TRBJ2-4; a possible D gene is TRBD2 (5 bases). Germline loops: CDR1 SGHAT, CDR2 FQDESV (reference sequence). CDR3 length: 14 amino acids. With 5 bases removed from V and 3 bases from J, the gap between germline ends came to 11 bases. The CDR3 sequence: CASSPPGVKNIQYF. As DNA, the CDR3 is TGTGCCAGCAGCCCTCCCGGGGTCAAAAACATTCAGTACTTC.

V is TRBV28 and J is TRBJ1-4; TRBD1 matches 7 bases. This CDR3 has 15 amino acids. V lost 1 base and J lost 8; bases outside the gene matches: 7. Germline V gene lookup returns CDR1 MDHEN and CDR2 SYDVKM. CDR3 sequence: CASSLSQGGPEKLFF. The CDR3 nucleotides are TGTGCCAGCAGTTTATCCCAGGGGGGTCCAGAAAAACTGTTTTTT. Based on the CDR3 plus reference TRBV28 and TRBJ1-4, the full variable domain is DVKVTQSSRYLVKRTGEKVFLECVQDMDHENMFWYRQDPGLGLRLIYFSYDVKMKEKGDIPEGYSVSREKKERFSLILESASTNQTSMYLCASSLSQGGPEKLFFGSGTQLSVL.

CDR3 sequence (DNA): TGTGCCAGCAGCCAAGTCAATAGCAATCAGCCCCAGCATTTT. It is translated as CASSQVNSNQPQHF. The rearrangement uses TRBV3-1 (or the pseudogene TRBV3-2) and TRBJ1-5; D gene unclear. Trimming cost V 1 base and J 0 bases, with 4 bases left between them. Per germline, CDR1 LGHDT and CDR2 YNNKEL (reference sequence). The CDR3 totals 14 residues.

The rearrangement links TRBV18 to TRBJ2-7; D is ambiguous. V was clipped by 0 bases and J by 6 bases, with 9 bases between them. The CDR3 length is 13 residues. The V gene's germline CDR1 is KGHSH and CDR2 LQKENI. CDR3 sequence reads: CASSPPMTPEQYF. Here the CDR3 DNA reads TGTGCCAGCTCACCACCGATGACTCCCGAGCAGTACTTC.

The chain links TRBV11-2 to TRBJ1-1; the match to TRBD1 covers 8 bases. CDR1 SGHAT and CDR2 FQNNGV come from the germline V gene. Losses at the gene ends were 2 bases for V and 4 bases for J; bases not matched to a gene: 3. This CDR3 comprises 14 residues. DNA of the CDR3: TGTGCCAGCAGCTTACATGGACAGGGCACTGAAGCTTTCTTT. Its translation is CASSLHGQGTEAFF.

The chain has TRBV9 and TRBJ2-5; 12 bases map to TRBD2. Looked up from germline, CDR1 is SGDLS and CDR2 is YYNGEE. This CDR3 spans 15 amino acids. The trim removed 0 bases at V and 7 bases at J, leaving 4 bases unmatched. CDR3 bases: TGTGCCAGCAGCGTAGCTAGCGGGGGGGAGGCGACCCAGTACTTC. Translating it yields CASSVASGGEATQYF.

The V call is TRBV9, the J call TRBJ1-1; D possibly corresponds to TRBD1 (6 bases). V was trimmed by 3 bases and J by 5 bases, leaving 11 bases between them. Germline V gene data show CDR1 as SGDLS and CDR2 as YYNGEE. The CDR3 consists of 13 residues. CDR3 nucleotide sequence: TGTGCCAGCAGCGCCAGGGGTAAAACTGAAGCTTTCTTT. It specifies CASSARGKTEAFF.

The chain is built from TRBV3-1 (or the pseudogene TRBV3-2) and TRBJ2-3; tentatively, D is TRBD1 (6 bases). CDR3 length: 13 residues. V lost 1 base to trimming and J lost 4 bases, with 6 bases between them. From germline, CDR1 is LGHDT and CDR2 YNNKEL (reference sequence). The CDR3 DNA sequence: TGTGCCAGCAGCCAAGGGACAGCAGATACGCAGTATTTT. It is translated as CASSQGTADTQYF.

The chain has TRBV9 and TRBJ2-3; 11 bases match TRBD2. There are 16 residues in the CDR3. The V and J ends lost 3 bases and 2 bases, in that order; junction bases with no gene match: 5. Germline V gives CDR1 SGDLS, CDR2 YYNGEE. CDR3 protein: CASSGGTSGLTDTQYF. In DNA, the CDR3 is TGTGCCAGCAGCGGGGGGACTAGCGGACTCACAGATACGCAGTATTTT.

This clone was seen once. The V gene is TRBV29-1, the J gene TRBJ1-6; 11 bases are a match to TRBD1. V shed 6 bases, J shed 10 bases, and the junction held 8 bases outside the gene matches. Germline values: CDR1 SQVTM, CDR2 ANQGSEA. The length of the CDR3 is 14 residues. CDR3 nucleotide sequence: TGCAGCGTCTCGGACAGGGGGCGGGAATCACCCCTCCACTTT. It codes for CSVSDRGRESPLHF.

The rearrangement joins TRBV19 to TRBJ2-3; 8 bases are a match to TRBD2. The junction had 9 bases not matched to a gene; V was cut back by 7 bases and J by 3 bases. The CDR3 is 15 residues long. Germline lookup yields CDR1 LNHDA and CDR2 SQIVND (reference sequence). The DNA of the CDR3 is TGTGCCAGTAACCCTTCCGGGAGGGATACAGATACGCAGTATTTT. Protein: CASNPSGRDTDTQYF.

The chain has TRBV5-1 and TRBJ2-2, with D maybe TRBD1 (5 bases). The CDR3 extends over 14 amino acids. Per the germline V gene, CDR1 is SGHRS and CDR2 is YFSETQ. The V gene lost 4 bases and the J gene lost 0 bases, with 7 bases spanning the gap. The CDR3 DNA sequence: TGCGCCAGCAGCAGGGGCGCGAACACCGGGGAGCTGTTTTTT. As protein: CASSRGANTGELFF.

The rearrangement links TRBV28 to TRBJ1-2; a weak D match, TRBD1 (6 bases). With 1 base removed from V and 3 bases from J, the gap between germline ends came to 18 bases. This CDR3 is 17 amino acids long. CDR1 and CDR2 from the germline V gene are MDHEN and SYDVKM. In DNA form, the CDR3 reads TGTGCCAGCAGTTTATCACAGGGTACCACTTTATACTATGGCTACACCTTC. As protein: CASSLSQGTTLYYGYTF.

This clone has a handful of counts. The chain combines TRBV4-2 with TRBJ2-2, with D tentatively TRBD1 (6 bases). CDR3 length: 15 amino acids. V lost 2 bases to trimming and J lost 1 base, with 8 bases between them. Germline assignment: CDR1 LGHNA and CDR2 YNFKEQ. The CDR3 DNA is TGTGCCAGCAGCCAACCGACAGGGAACACCGGGGAGCTGTTTTTT. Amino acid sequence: CASSQPTGNTGELFF.

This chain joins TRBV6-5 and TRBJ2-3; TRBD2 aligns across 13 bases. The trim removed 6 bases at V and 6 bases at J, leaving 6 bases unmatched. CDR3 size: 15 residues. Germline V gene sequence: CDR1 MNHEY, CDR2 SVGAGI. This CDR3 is CASRVTSGGADTQYF. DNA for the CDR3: TGTGCCAGCAGGGTAACTAGCGGGGGGGCCGATACGCAGTATTTT.

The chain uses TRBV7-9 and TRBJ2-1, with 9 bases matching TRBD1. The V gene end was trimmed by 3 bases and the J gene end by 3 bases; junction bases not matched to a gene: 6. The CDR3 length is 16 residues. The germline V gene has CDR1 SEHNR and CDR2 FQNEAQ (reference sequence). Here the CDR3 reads CASSLTGQGNYNEQFF. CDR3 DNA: TGTGCCAGCAGCTTGACGGGACAGGGAAACTACAATGAGCAGTTCTTC.

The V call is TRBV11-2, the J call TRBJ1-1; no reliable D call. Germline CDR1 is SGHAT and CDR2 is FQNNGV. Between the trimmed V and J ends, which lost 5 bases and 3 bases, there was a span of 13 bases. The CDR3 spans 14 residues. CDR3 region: CASSIGPRDTEAFF. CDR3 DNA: TGTGCCAGCAGCATAGGACCGAGGGACACTGAAGCTTTCTTT.

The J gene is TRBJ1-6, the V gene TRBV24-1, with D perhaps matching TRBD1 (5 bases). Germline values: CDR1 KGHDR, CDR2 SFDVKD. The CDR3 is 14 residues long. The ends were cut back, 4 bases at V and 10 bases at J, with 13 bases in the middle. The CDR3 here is CATSEDSKRSPLHF. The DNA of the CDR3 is TGTGCCACCAGTGAAGACAGTAAACGCTCACCCCTCCACTTT.

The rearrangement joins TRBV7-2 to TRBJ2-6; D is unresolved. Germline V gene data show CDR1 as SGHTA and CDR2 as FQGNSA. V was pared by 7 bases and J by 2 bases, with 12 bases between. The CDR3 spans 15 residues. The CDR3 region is CASTQRLTGANVLTF. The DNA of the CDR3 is TGTGCCAGCACCCAGAGGCTCACTGGGGCCAACGTCCTGACTTTC. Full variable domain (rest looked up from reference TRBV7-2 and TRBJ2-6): GAGVSQSPSNKVTEKGKDVELRCDPISGHTALYWYRQSLGQGLEFLIYFQGNSAPDKSGLPSDRFSAERTGGSVSTLTIQRTQQEDSAVYLCASTQRLTGANVLTFGAGSRLTVL.

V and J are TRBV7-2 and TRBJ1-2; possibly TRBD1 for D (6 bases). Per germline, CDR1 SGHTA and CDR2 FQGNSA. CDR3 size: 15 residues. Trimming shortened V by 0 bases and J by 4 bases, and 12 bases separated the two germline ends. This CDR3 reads CASSLAGGISYGYTF. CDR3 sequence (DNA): TGTGCCAGCAGCTTAGCAGGGGGTATAAGCTATGGCTACACCTTC.

CDR3 sequence (DNA): TGCGCCAGCAGTGAGTCAGGGGGCAATCAGCCCCAGCATTTT. Residues: CASSESGGNQPQHF. V gene TRBV10-2 combines with J gene TRBJ1-5; D perhaps matches TRBD1 (5 bases). Trimming removed 0 bases at V and 2 bases at J, with 5 bases between. In germline, CDR1 is WSHSY, CDR2 SAAADI. This CDR3 has 14 residues.